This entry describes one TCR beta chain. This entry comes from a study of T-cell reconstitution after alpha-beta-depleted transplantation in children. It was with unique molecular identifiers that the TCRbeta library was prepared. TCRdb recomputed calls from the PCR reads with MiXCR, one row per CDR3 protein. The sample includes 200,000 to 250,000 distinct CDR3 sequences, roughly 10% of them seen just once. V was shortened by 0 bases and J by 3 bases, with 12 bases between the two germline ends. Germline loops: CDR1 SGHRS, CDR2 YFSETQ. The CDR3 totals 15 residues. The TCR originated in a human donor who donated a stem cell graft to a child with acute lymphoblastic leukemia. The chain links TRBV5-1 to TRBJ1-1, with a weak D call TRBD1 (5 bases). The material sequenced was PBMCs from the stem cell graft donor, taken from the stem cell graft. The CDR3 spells CASSLDGAAYTEAFF. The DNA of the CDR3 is TGCGCCAGCAGCTTGGATGGGGCGGCGTACACTGAAGCTTTCTTT.